This T cell receptor beta chain was recovered during a study of T cells in Graves' hyperthyroidism and ophthalmopathy. Findings of the study overall: Stable hyperthyroidism was told apart from ophthalmopathy by a model built on 13 V-J features.

Diagnoses were made from clinical symptoms, serum measures (thyroxine and TRAb), thyroid ultrasound and orbital computed tomography. This clonotype was counted at least ten times. The target antigen is unknown. RNA transcripts provided the source from which TCR beta CDR3 regions were amplified. RT-PCR in the first round (using the HTBI primer set) targeted the TCR CDR3. MiXCR, run by TCRdb on the multiplex PCR reads, gives a single entry per CDR3 protein. The sample lists approximately 700,000 distinct CDR3 sequences, 45% occurring once. The specimen sequenced was peripheral blood or thyroid tissue (not recorded which). This clonotype was obtained from an adult man with Graves' disease, either hyperthyroidism or ophthalmopathy (not recorded which).

The CDR3 DNA reads TGTGCCAGCAGCATAGGGCGGAGATCCTACGAGCAGTACTTC. Residues: CASSIGRRSYEQYF. V gene TRBV11-2 combines with J gene TRBJ2-7; no definite D call. V was shortened by 5 bases and J by 1 base, with 12 bases between the two germline ends. Germline-derived CDR1 and CDR2 are SGHAT and FQNNGV. The CDR3 length is 14 residues. Variable domain in full (rest from reference TRBV11-2 and TRBJ2-7): EAGVAQSPRYKIIEKRQSVAFWCNPISGHATLYWYQQILGQGPKLLIQFQNNGVVDDSQLPKDRFSAERLKGVDSTLKIQPAKLEDSAVYLCASSIGRRSYEQYFGPGTRLTVT.